These T cell receptor beta chains were read from a single sample in a study of T cells in Graves' hyperthyroidism and ophthalmopathy. TCRdb reanalysed the multiplex PCR reads using MiXCR and keeps one entry per CDR3 protein. The table shows a few hundred thousand distinct CDR3 sequences, with over 15% occurring only once. The sequencing input was blood. The receptors were sampled from a woman aged 18 to 35 with Graves' ophthalmopathy. Each CDR3 is given with its conserved first and last residue. Each record gives: D gene, J gene, clone size, V gene, CDR3 length, CDR3 protein, CDR3 DNA. The D gene is left open where the match is weak. Clone size is given for some rows only: seen once, a few or many times, or a class if the clone is expanded.

D: .; J: TRBJ1-2; size: many; V: TRBV3-1; length: 13; CDR3: CASSPSGTYGYTF; DNA: TGTGCCAGCAGCCCTAGCGGTACTTATGGCTACACCTTC
D: TRBD1; J: TRBJ1-1; size: many; V: TRBV27; length: 15; CDR3: CASTTGNDRVSEAFF; DNA: TGTGCCAGCACCACGGGAAATGACAGGGTGTCTGAAGCTTTCTTT
D: TRBD1; J: TRBJ1-3; size: .; V: TRBV9; length: 17; CDR3: CASSIAGTGGSGNTIYF; DNA: TGTGCCAGCAGCATCGCCGGGACAGGGGGATCTGGAAACACCATATATTTT
D: .; J: TRBJ1-3; size: once; V: TRBV11-2; length: 16; CDR3: CASSPDTRLSGNTIYF; DNA: TGTGCCAGCAGTCCCGATACAAGGCTTTCTGGAAACACCATATATTTT
D: TRBD1; J: TRBJ2-3; size: many; V: TRBV7-2; length: 16; CDR3: CASSPTGTGRTDTQYF; DNA: TGTGCCAGCAGCCCAACCGGGACAGGGAGAACGGATACGCAGTATTTT
D: TRBD1; J: TRBJ2-5; size: .; V: TRBV20-1; length: 14; CDR3: CSAREDARGETQYF; DNA: TGCAGTGCTAGAGAGGACGCCAGGGGGGAGACCCAGTACTTC
D: .; J: TRBJ2-5; size: few; V: TRBV28; length: 14; CDR3: CASSLVAGPETQYF; DNA: TGTGCCAGCAGTTTGGTGGCGGGACCAGAGACCCAGTACTTC
D: .; J: TRBJ1-1; size: once; V: TRBV24-1; length: 16; CDR3: CATSERDGGMNTEAFF; DNA: TGTGCCACCAGTGAACGGGACGGCGGGATGAACACTGAAGCTTTCTTT
D: TRBD1; J: TRBJ1-6; size: many; V: TRBV28; length: 15; CDR3: CASSFSQGVWVALHF; DNA: TGTGCCAGCAGTTTCTCCCAGGGGGTCTGGGTGGCCCTCCACTTT
D: TRBD2; J: TRBJ2-7; size: many; V: TRBV28; length: 14; CDR3: CASSSRGGLEEQYF; DNA: TGTGCCAGCAGTTCCCGGGGGGGGCTGGAGGAGCAGTACTTC
D: .; J: TRBJ2-1; size: many; V: TRBV5-1; length: 15; CDR3: CASSLGRGLYNEQFF; DNA: TGCGCCAGCAGCTTGGGTCGGGGGCTTTACAATGAGCAGTTCTTC
D: TRBD1; J: TRBJ1-2; size: many; V: TRBV20-1; length: 13; CDR3: CSATDREGYGYTF; DNA: TGCAGTGCTACGGACAGGGAGGGCTATGGCTACACCTTC
D: .; J: TRBJ2-2; size: .; V: TRBV18; length: 16; CDR3: CASSPERESGTGELFF; DNA: TGTGCCAGCTCACCAGAAAGGGAAAGTGGCACCGGGGAGCTGTTTTTT
D: .; J: TRBJ2-7; size: many; V: TRBV30; length: 13; CDR3: CAWSAGNPYEQYF; DNA: TGTGCCTGGAGTGCAGGGAATCCCTACGAGCAGTACTTC
D: TRBD1; J: TRBJ2-7; size: many; V: TRBV11-1; length: 15; CDR3: CASSSSGTGVYEQYF; DNA: TGTGCCAGCAGCTCTTCCGGGACAGGGGTCTACGAGCAGTACTTC
D: .; J: TRBJ2-5; size: many; V: TRBV6-1; length: 16; CDR3: CASSTGLRLDQETQYF; DNA: TGTGCCAGCAGTACGGGCCTACGACTAGATCAAGAGACCCAGTACTTC
D: .; J: TRBJ1-2; size: few; V: TRBV28; length: 12; CDR3: CASSASIYGYTF; DNA: TGTGCCAGCAGTGCCTCGATCTATGGCTACACCTTC
D: TRBD2; J: TRBJ2-1; size: few; V: TRBV7-9; length: 17; CDR3: CASSRPTGLAADNEQFF; DNA: TGTGCCAGCAGCCGGCCAACGGGACTAGCGGCTGACAATGAGCAGTTCTTC
D: .; J: TRBJ1-2; size: few; V: TRBV9; length: 13; CDR3: CASDGGGDYGYTF; DNA: TGTGCCAGCGATGGGGGGGGAGACTATGGCTACACCTTC
D: TRBD1; J: TRBJ2-7; size: many; V: TRBV30; length: 12; CDR3: CAWGQGSYEQYF; DNA: TGTGCCTGGGGACAGGGGTCCTACGAGCAGTACTTC
D: .; J: TRBJ1-1; size: .; V: TRBV9; length: 15; CDR3: CASSSFEAMNTEAFF; DNA: TGTGCCAGCAGCTCCTTTGAAGCGATGAACACTGAAGCTTTCTTT
D: .; J: TRBJ1-2; size: many; V: TRBV5-1; length: 16; CDR3: CASRIFHYTPSYGYTF; DNA: TGCGCCAGCAGGATTTTCCACTACACCCCAAGCTATGGCTACACCTTC
D: TRBD2; J: TRBJ2-7; size: many; V: TRBV7-2; length: 13; CDR3: CASSSSGGWEQYF; DNA: TGTGCCAGCAGCTCTAGCGGGGGTTGGGAGCAGTACTTC
D: .; J: TRBJ1-2; size: many; V: TRBV10-3; length: 12; CDR3: CAISVDVYGYTF; DNA: TGTGCCATCAGTGTAGATGTCTATGGCTACACCTTC
D: .; J: TRBJ1-5; size: .; V: TRBV30; length: 13; CDR3: CACTGRSNQPQHF; DNA: TGTGCCTGTACCGGACGTAGCAATCAGCCCCAGCATTTT
D: .; J: TRBJ2-2; size: .; V: TRBV7-8; length: 13; CDR3: CASGRTQTGELFF; DNA: TGTGCCAGCGGCAGGACTCAAACCGGGGAGCTGTTTTTT
D: TRBD2; J: TRBJ2-1; size: many; V: TRBV10-3; length: 14; CDR3: CAISSGTIYNEQFF; DNA: TGTGCCATTTCTTCCGGGACTATCTACAATGAGCAGTTCTTC
D: .; J: TRBJ2-2; size: .; V: TRBV5-1; length: 14; CDR3: CASSHSGNTGELFF; DNA: TGCGCCAGCAGCCATAGCGGGAACACCGGGGAGCTGTTTTTT
D: .; J: TRBJ1-2; size: many; V: TRBV7-9; length: 14; CDR3: CASSPRGTGYGYTF; DNA: TGTGCCAGCAGCCCCCGGGGGACTGGCTATGGCTACACCTTC
D: .; J: TRBJ1-5; size: .; V: TRBV6-4; length: 15; CDR3: CASTLADMGNQPQHF; DNA: TGTGCCAGCACCCTGGCGGATATGGGCAATCAGCCCCAGCATTTT
D: TRBD1; J: TRBJ1-2; size: .; V: TRBV24-1; length: 15; CDR3: CATSDGDSTNYGYTF; DNA: TGTGCCACCAGTGATGGGGACAGTACTAACTATGGCTACACCTTC